The 28 T cell receptor beta chains listed next were all sequenced from one sample in a study of OX40 agonist ivuxolimab in advanced cancers. TCRdb keeps only in-frame clones here, not all; method: immunoSEQ multiplex PCR. Of roughly 38,000 clones listed, 60% to 80% are singletons. The input for sequencing was CD4+ or CD8+ T cells sorted from blood, taken in a trial of the OX40 agonist ivuxolimab. These receptors originate from an adult with an advanced solid tumor such as melanoma, head and neck, liver or kidney cancer.

The chain has TRBV30 and TRBJ2-5, with 9 nucleotides matching TRBD1. This CDR3 contains 13 residues. Germline CDR1 reads GTSNPN; CDR2 reads SVGIG (reference sequence). The V segment lost 2 bases and the J segment 5 bases; nucleotides outside the gene matches: 3. CDR3 in DNA: TGTGCCTGGAGTCCGGGACAGGGCGAGACCCAGTACTTC. This gives the protein CAWSPGQGETQYF.

This clone was counted between two and nine times. The CDR3 nucleotides read TGTGCCAGCAGCGTAGGGGGGTCGGATTATCAGCCCCAGCATTTT. It translates to CASSVGGSDYQPQHF. The V and J genes are TRBV9 and TRBJ1-5, with D perhaps TRBD1 (5 bases). This CDR3 region has 15 residues. V shed 0 bases and J shed 5 bases, with 12 bases lying between them. The V gene's germline CDR1 is SGDLS and CDR2 YYNGEE.

Here the CDR3 reads CASSLGGRNSPLHF. The CDR3 bases are TGCGCCAGCAGCTTGGGGGGTCGTAATTCACCCCTCCACTTT. The J gene is TRBJ1-6, the V gene TRBV5-1, with no clear D. The CDR3 is made up of 14 amino acids. V shed 0 bases and J shed 6 bases, with 7 bases lying between them. CDR1 and CDR2 from the germline V gene are SGHRS and YFSETQ.

The chain links TRBV21-1 to TRBJ2-7; the table assigns TRBD1, which was not confirmed against the DNA. TRBV21-1 is recorded as a pseudogene. CDR3 length: 16 amino acids. The CDR3 nucleotides are TGTGCCAGCAGCAAAGCTACCGGGCACCCCGGTGTGGGGCAGTACGTC. It codes for CASSKATGHPGVGQYV.

This clone was recorded once. No conserved phenylalanine or tryptophan is present at the end of the CDR3, so a read error is the likely explanation. CDR3 sequence reads: CASSISGVDRGYGYTL. The CDR3 bases are TGTGCCAGTAGTATATCCGGCGTGGACAGGGGTTATGGCTACACCCTC. This sequence joins TRBV19 and TRBJ1-2, with TRBD1 matching over 9 bases. Trimming cost V 2 bases and J 5 bases; bases outside gene matches: 9. This CDR3 is 16 amino acids long. CDR1 is LNHDA, CDR2 SQIVND, per germline (reference sequence).

CDR3 residues: CASSLVQQETQYF. The CDR3 nucleotides read TGTGCCAGCAGCTTAGTCCAGCAAGAGACCCAGTACTTC. The V and J genes are TRBV13 and TRBJ2-5; D gene unclear. Germline V CDR1 and CDR2: PRHDT, FYEKMQ (reference sequence). Trimming pared 1 base from V and 2 bases from J, leaving 5 bases between. The CDR3 runs to 13 residues.

The genes are TRBV4-1 and TRBJ1-5; D ambiguous. The V gene's germline CDR1 is MGHRA and CDR2 YSYEKL. Trimming took off 1 base at V and 6 bases at J, with 19 bases between the two ends. The CDR3 has 17 residues. The CDR3 is CASSQGSVTGLGQPQHF. The CDR3 DNA reads TGCGCCAGCAGCCAAGGGTCGGTGACTGGGCTAGGTCAGCCCCAGCATTTT.

The chain couples TRBV4-1 to TRBJ1-1, with TRBD1 as a possible D gene (5 bases). Trimming removed 3 bases at V and 4 bases at J, with 12 bases between. There are 14 residues in the CDR3. CDR1 is MGHRA and CDR2 is YSYEKL in the germline V gene. This CDR3 reads CASSQGGGLTEAFF. The CDR3, as DNA: TGCGCCAGCAGCCAGGGCGGGGGTCTCACTGAAGCTTTCTTT.

The chain employs TRBV7-8 and TRBJ1-2, with D uncertain. Germline V gene sequence: CDR1 SGHVS, CDR2 FQNEAQ. The CDR3 runs to 13 residues. Trimming stripped 0 bases from V and 8 bases from J, with 10 bases between. CDR3 DNA sequence: TGTGCCAGCAGCTTAGCGTTTATGGACGGCTACACCTTC. Translating it yields CASSLAFMDGYTF.

This rearrangement joins TRBV5-4 to TRBJ2-7; TRBD2 agrees at 9 bases. Looked up from germline, CDR1 is SGHNT and CDR2 is YYREEE (reference sequence). The CDR3 spans 13 residues. V shed 4 bases, J shed 3 bases, and the junction held 2 bases outside the gene matches. DNA for the CDR3: TGTGCCAGCAGCCTAGCGGGAAACTACGAGCAGTACTTC. Protein product: CASSLAGNYEQYF. The complete variable domain, with remaining parts taken from reference TRBV5-4 and TRBJ2-7, reads ETGVTQSPTHLIKTRGQQVTLRCSSQSGHNTVSWYQQALGQGPQFIFQYYREEENGRGNFPPRFSGLQFPNYSSELNVNALELDDSALYLCASSLAGNYEQYFGPGTRLTVT.

The rearrangement uses TRBV14 and TRBJ2-7; 9 positions agree with TRBD1. With V trimmed by 3 bases and J by 5 bases, 5 bases remained unmatched. This CDR3 is 14 amino acids long. Germline CDR1 SGHDN, CDR2 FVKESK. This CDR3 reads CASSQTGGADEQYF. DNA of the CDR3: TGTGCCAGCAGCCAGACAGGGGGAGCGGACGAGCAGTACTTC.

This clone showed up just a few times. V and J are TRBV7-8 and TRBJ2-4; TRBD2 matches 7 bases. The CDR3 length is 16 residues. V lost 5 bases and J lost 1; bases outside the gene matches: 8. Germline V CDR1 and CDR2: SGHVS, FQNEAQ. CDR3 DNA: TGTGCCAGCAGCGTTAAGGGAGGGACGGCCAAAAACATTCAGTACTTC. It encodes CASSVKGGTAKNIQYF.

The chain uses TRBV7-9 and TRBJ1-1; D is ambiguous. Trimming took off 6 bases at V and 8 bases at J, with 10 bases between the two ends. The CDR3 covers 11 residues. Per the germline V gene, CDR1 is SEHNR and CDR2 is FQNEAQ (reference sequence). This CDR3 is CASRLRLEAFF. The CDR3 DNA follows: TGTGCCAGCAGATTAAGACTAGAAGCTTTCTTT.

Note on this clone: The junction departs from germline at one end; a sequencing error may be responsible. This rearrangement joins TRBV19 to TRBJ2-1, with 8 positions matching TRBD2. This CDR3 comprises 14 residues. Germline V gene lookup returns CDR1 LNHDA and CDR2 SQIVND (reference sequence). This chain's CDR3 is CASRIAGFWNEQFF. CDR3 nucleotides: TGTGCCAGTAGAATAGCGGGGTTTTGGAATGAGCAGTTCTTC.

V usage is TRBV5-1 and J usage is TRBJ2-1, with TRBD1 identical over 11 bases. Germline V CDR1 and CDR2: SGHRS, YFSETQ. The CDR3 has 15 residues. J gave up 10 bases and V 3 bases, and 9 bases lay outside the gene matches. CDR3: CASSSSGQGDSEQFF. The CDR3 nucleotides are TGCGCCAGCAGCTCCTCGGGACAGGGGGACTCCGAGCAGTTCTTC.

Here the CDR3 reads CASSGTGETEAFF. The CDR3 DNA reads as TGCGCCAGCAGTGGAACAGGGGAGACTGAAGCTTTCTTT. The chain recombines TRBV10-2 with TRBJ1-1, with 7 positions matching TRBD1. V shed 4 bases, J shed 5 bases, and the junction held 4 bases outside the gene matches. The germline V gene has CDR1 WSHSY and CDR2 SAAADI. CDR3 length equals 13 residues.

This chain links TRBV2 with TRBJ2-3, with 13 bases fitting TRBD2. Germline V lookup: CDR1 SNHLY, CDR2 FYNNEI. This CDR3 has 15 amino acids. The junction had 6 bases not matched to a gene; V was cut back by 6 bases and J by 6 bases. CDR3 sequence reads: CASRLLAGGPDTQYF. For the CDR3, the DNA is TGTGCCAGCAGACTACTAGCGGGGGGGCCGGATACGCAGTATTTT.

The chain recombines TRBV9 with TRBJ2-2; a weak D match, TRBD2 (7 bases). The ends were cut back, 2 bases at V and 7 bases at J, with 9 bases in the middle. Germline CDR1 SGDLS, CDR2 YYNGEE. CDR3 size: 13 residues. The CDR3 DNA is TGTGCCAGCAGCGTCGGGGGGCTCGGGGAGCTGTTTTTT. It is translated as CASSVGGLGELFF.

This chain links TRBV6-4 with TRBJ2-3, with TRBD2 matching 11 bases. Trimming cost V 2 bases and J 9 bases; bases outside gene matches: 4. Germline V gene lookup returns CDR1 MRHNA and CDR2 SNTAGT. The CDR3 totals 14 residues. CDR3 nucleotides: TGTGCCAGCAGTGACCCGACTAGCGGGAAGACGCAGTATTTT. This encodes CASSDPTSGKTQYF.

This clone was seen a handful of times. This sequence joins TRBV6-1 and TRBJ2-7; tentative D call: TRBD1 (5 bases). V dropped 1 base and J dropped 1 base, with 11 bases sitting between them. The CDR3 sequence is 15 residues long. Germline V gene data show CDR1 as MNHNS and CDR2 as SASEGT. The CDR3 loop is CASSEGFDRSYEQYF. The CDR3 nucleotides read TGTGCCAGCAGTGAAGGGTTCGACAGATCCTACGAGCAGTACTTC.

The rearrangement joins TRBV6-5 to TRBJ2-7, with unresolved D. The CDR3 length is 14 residues. V was clipped by 8 bases and J by 2 bases, with 16 bases between them. Germline values: CDR1 MNHEY, CDR2 SVGAGI. In nucleotides, the CDR3 is TGTGCCAGCCGTACCGACTGGAAGGCCTACGAGCAGTACGTC. Translation: CASRTDWKAYEQYV.

CDR3: CASSVEKGLTDYGYTF. CDR3 nucleotide sequence: TGTGCCAGCAGCGTAGAAAAGGGACTGACTGACTATGGCTACACCTTC. J is TRBJ1-2 and V is TRBV9, with D possibly being TRBD1 (5 bases). The V end lost 0 bases, the J end lost 3 bases, and 15 bases lay between the germline ends. This CDR3 has 16 residues. Germline lookup yields CDR1 SGDLS and CDR2 YYNGEE. The variable domain in full, completed from reference TRBV9 and TRBJ1-2, reads DSGVTQTPKHLITATGQRVTLRCSPRSGDLSVYWYQQSLDQGLQFLIQYYNGEERAKGNILERFSAQQFPDLHSELNLSSLELGDSALYFCASSVEKGLTDYGYTFGSGTRLTVV.

This rearrangement joins TRBV4-1 to TRBJ1-1; D gene ambiguous. Per the germline V gene, CDR1 is MGHRA and CDR2 is YSYEKL. The CDR3 spans 15 residues. V dropped 6 bases and J dropped 3 bases, with 17 bases sitting between them. The CDR3 region has the DNA TGCGCCAGCAGACAACCGGGGAGATCATACACTGAAGCTTTCTTT. Protein sequence: CASRQPGRSYTEAFF.

This clone was seen more than once but under ten times. This chain joins TRBV9 and TRBJ2-1, with D maybe TRBD2 (6 bases). Germline CDR1 SGDLS, CDR2 YYNGEE. Trimming took off 3 bases at V and 3 bases at J, with 16 bases between the two ends. This CDR3 spans 16 amino acids. CDR3 protein: CASSGPQGLNYNEQFF. CDR3 DNA sequence: TGTGCCAGCAGCGGACCGCAGGGACTCAACTACAATGAGCAGTTCTTC.

The V and J genes are TRBV7-2 and TRBJ1-6; no firm D call. Trimming stripped 2 bases from V and 9 bases from J, with 5 bases between. The CDR3 spans 12 residues. The V gene's germline CDR1 is SGHTA and CDR2 FQGNSA. CDR3 in amino acids: CASSLNRSPLHF. The DNA for the CDR3 is TGTGCCAGCAGCTTAAACCGTTCACCCCTCCACTTT.

The J gene is TRBJ1-2, the V gene TRBV20-1; TRBD1 might be the D (5 bases). Germline CDR1 reads DFQATT; CDR2 reads SNEGSKA (reference sequence). Trimming shortened V by 2 bases and J by 8 bases, and 9 bases separated the two germline ends. This CDR3 is built from 11 residues. In DNA, the CDR3 is TGCAGTGCTAGACCAGGGCAAGGCTACACCTTC. Encoded protein: CSARPGQGYTF.

The chain is built from TRBV9 and TRBJ1-3, with D unresolved. CDR3 length equals 15 residues. V gave up 0 bases and J gave up 0 bases, with 7 bases separating them. Germline CDR1 is SGDLS and CDR2 is YYNGEE. Here the CDR3 reads CASSVGYSSGNTIYF. The CDR3 DNA is TGTGCCAGCAGCGTAGGTTACAGCTCTGGAAACACCATATATTTT.

The chain uses TRBV7-6 and TRBJ1-1; TRBD1 is a possible D gene (6 bases). This CDR3 is built from 14 residues. The germline V and J ends were trimmed by 4 bases and 2 bases, with 11 bases remaining between them. Per the germline V gene, CDR1 is SGHVS and CDR2 is FNYEAQ. CDR3 residues: CASSSGTFNTEAFF. For the CDR3, the DNA is TGTGCCAGCAGCTCCGGGACATTTAACACTGAAGCTTTCTTT.